A single sample gave rise to the 24 T cell receptor beta chains below, sequenced in a study of T cell changes during pregnancy in multiple sclerosis. Data came from immunoSEQ multiplex PCR; TCRdb stores just in-frame clones and leaves some out. This table holds tens of thousands of clones, approximately 91% found once. Material: peripheral blood, obtained in the first trimester of pregnancy. The source is a female donor with multiple sclerosis, enrolled in a pregnancy study.

This chain joins TRBV4-3 and TRBJ1-2, with unresolved D. Germline-derived CDR1 and CDR2 are LGHNA and YSLEER. V dropped 0 bases and J dropped 5 bases, with 16 bases sitting between them. CDR3 length: 16 amino acids. Here the CDR3 DNA reads TGCGCCAGCAGCCAAGACCAATACGGCGGGAAGTATGGCTACACCTTC. This encodes CASSQDQYGGKYGYTF.

This chain links TRBV19 with TRBJ2-7, with 7 bases identical to TRBD2. This CDR3 is 16 amino acids long. The germline gives CDR1 LNHDA, CDR2 SQIVND (reference sequence). J gave up 2 bases and V 5 bases, and 12 bases lay outside the gene matches. In DNA form, the CDR3 reads TGTGCCAGTAGTGAGTTGGTAACGGGGGGACCCTACGAGCAGTACTTC. This gives the protein CASSELVTGGPYEQYF.

This rearrangement joins TRBV5-1 to TRBJ2-7, with D maybe TRBD1 (5 bases). Germline V gene sequence: CDR1 SGHRS, CDR2 YFSETQ. The CDR3 is 15 residues long. Trimming left V 1 base short and J 5 bases short, with 16 bases between. CDR3 coding DNA: TGCGCCAGCAGCTTGACCGCAGGGAAGTCCGACGAGCAGTACTTC. Translation: CASSLTAGKSDEQYF.

This chain joins TRBV30 and TRBJ1-1; weak D call: TRBD1 (6 bases). The CDR3 totals 13 residues. Trimming stripped 1 base from V and 2 bases from J, with 8 bases between. CDR1 GTSNPN and CDR2 SVGIG come from the germline V gene (reference sequence). CDR3 residues: CAWSGQVNTEAFF. CDR3 bases: TGTGCCTGGAGTGGACAGGTTAACACTGAAGCTTTCTTT.

This clone was found once. The rearrangement joins TRBV5-6 to TRBJ2-5, with 7 bases that match TRBD2. The CDR3 is 12 amino acids. CDR1 and CDR2 (germline): SGHDT, YYEEEE. J was trimmed by 4 bases and V by 5 bases; bases with no gene match: 2. For the CDR3, the DNA is TGTGCCAGCAGAGCGGGGTTAGAGACCCAGTACTTC. As protein: CASRAGLETQYF.

The chain has TRBV28 and TRBJ2-2, with D possibly TRBD1 on 6 matching bases. The CDR3 totals 15 residues. CDR1 and CDR2 from the germline V gene are MDHEN and SYDVKM. Deletions cut 2 bases from V and 1 base from J, with 8 bases between. The CDR3 DNA follows: TGTGCCAGCAGTTTAGGACAGATGAACACCGGGGAGCTGTTTTTT. This translates into CASSLGQMNTGELFF.

The chain uses TRBV29-1 and TRBJ2-2, with D perhaps TRBD2 (6 bases). The CDR3 is made up of 13 amino acids. Trimming pared 3 bases from V and 3 bases from J, leaving 8 bases between. Germline V CDR1 and CDR2: SQVTM, ANQGSEA. For the CDR3, the DNA is TGCAGCGTTGATGCGGGGTACACCGGGGAGCTGTTTTTT. Its translation: CSVDAGYTGELFF.

The J gene is TRBJ2-3, the V gene TRBV5-1, with 9 bases matching TRBD1. Germline V lookup: CDR1 SGHRS, CDR2 YFSETQ. The CDR3 extends over 16 amino acids. Germline trimming cut 4 bases from V and 2 bases from J; bases unmatched to any gene: 8. The CDR3 loop reads CASSPQTGGYTDTQYF. The CDR3 bases are TGCGCCAGCAGCCCGCAGACAGGGGGATACACAGATACGCAGTATTTT.

The genes are TRBV6-5 and TRBJ2-7, with 7 bases aligning to TRBD1. CDR1 MNHEY and CDR2 SVGAGI come from the germline V gene. Losses at the gene ends were 10 bases for V and 0 bases for J; bases not matched to a gene: 6. The CDR3 is 13 residues long. CDR3 DNA: TGTGCCACAAGGGGGCTCCTCTCCTACGAGCAGTACTTC. Amino acids: CATRGLLSYEQYF.

V usage is TRBV29-1 and J usage is TRBJ1-1; TRBD1 agrees at 7 bases. The CDR3 runs 15 residues. CDR1 SQVTM and CDR2 ANQGSEA come from the germline V gene. After removal of 7 bases from V and 0 bases from J, the junction contained 11 bases not matched to a gene. CDR3 protein: CSGMSPRGMNTEAFF. The CDR3 coding sequence is TGCAGCGGGATGTCACCCAGGGGGATGAACACTGAAGCTTTCTTT.

This rearrangement joins TRBV29-1 to TRBJ1-1; TRBD1 is a possible D gene (5 bases). The CDR3 has 14 residues. The V and J ends lost 6 bases and 4 bases respectively, with 18 bases between them. Looked up from germline, CDR1 is SQVTM and CDR2 is ANQGSEA. The CDR3: CSVGGRLAGTEAFF. The CDR3 nucleotides are TGCAGCGTCGGGGGTAGACTTGCGGGCACTGAAGCTTTCTTT.

The rearrangement uses TRBV6-1 and TRBJ1-1; D unresolved. Germline V gives CDR1 MNHNS, CDR2 SASEGT. The CDR3 length is 14 residues. V was clipped by 1 base and J by 2 bases, with 8 bases between them. CDR3 in amino acids: CASSEVGSNTEAFF. The CDR3, as DNA: TGTGCCAGCAGTGAAGTAGGGAGCAACACTGAAGCTTTCTTT.

The V and J genes are TRBV5-1 and TRBJ1-4; D unclear. Germline V lookup: CDR1 SGHRS, CDR2 YFSETQ. The V end was cut by 0 bases, the J end by 4 bases, with 10 bases between. This CDR3 has 15 residues. This chain's CDR3 is CASSLGGGYNEKLFF. The CDR3 DNA reads as TGCGCCAGCAGCTTGGGGGGAGGTTATAATGAAAAACTGTTTTTT. Combining the CDR3 with reference TRBV5-1 and TRBJ1-4 gives the whole variable domain KAGVTQTPRYLIKTRGQQVTLSCSPISGHRSVSWYQQTPGQGLQFLFEYFSETQRNKGNFPGRFSGRQFSNSRSEMNVSTLELGDSALYLCASSLGGGYNEKLFFGSGTQLSVL.

The CDR3 DNA reads TGTGCCAGCAGTTATTCTCCAGGGTTCGATGAGCAGTTCTTC. Its protein is CASSYSPGFDEQFF. The chain uses TRBV6-5 and TRBJ2-1, with a possible D match to TRBD1 (5 bases). The CDR3 is 14 residues long. CDR1 MNHEY and CDR2 SVGAGI come from the germline V gene. Trimming stripped 3 bases from V and 8 bases from J, with 14 bases between.

The chain links TRBV9 to TRBJ2-1; 13 bases are a match to TRBD2. CDR3 length: 16 amino acids. V lost 3 bases to trimming and J lost 9 bases; unmatched junction nucleotides: 9. Germline loops: CDR1 SGDLS, CDR2 YYNGEE. The chain's CDR3 is CASSGGTSGTFGEQFF. The CDR3 region has the DNA TGTGCCAGCAGCGGTGGGACTAGCGGGACATTTGGTGAGCAGTTCTTC.

The chain is built from TRBV18 and TRBJ1-3; D unclear. V lost 3 bases to trimming and J lost 0 bases, with 9 bases between them. In germline, CDR1 is KGHSH, CDR2 LQKENI. CDR3 size: 15 residues. CDR3 protein: CASSPVGNSGNTIYF. In DNA form, the CDR3 reads TGTGCCAGCTCACCCGTCGGGAACTCTGGAAACACCATATATTTT. Drawing the rest from reference TRBV18 and TRBJ1-3, the complete variable domain is NAGVMQNPRHLVRRRGQEARLRCSPMKGHSHVYWYRQLPEEGLKFMVYLQKENIIDESGMPKERFSAEFPKEGPSILRIQQVVRGDSAAYFCASSPVGNSGNTIYFGEGSWLTVV.

The table lists this clone with a count of one. The genes are TRBV7-8 and TRBJ1-2; tentative D call: TRBD1 (5 bases). The germline CDR1 and CDR2 sequences are SGHVS and FQNEAQ. Trimming removed 3 bases from V and 2 bases from J, with 13 bases in between. The length of the CDR3 is 15 residues. Here the CDR3 reads CASSFDRGVNYGYTF. CDR3 coding DNA: TGTGCCAGCAGCTTTGATCGGGGGGTAAACTATGGCTACACCTTC.

V usage is TRBV29-1 and J usage is TRBJ1-1; 7 bases map to TRBD1. CDR3 length: 16 amino acids. The germline gives CDR1 SQVTM, CDR2 ANQGSEA. V shed 1 base and J 1 base; nucleotides not matched to a gene: 9. CDR3 region: CSVEGLGGRGNTEAFF. In nucleotides, the CDR3 is TGCAGCGTTGAAGGTTTAGGGGGCCGGGGGAACACTGAAGCTTTCTTT.

The chain couples TRBV10-3 to TRBJ2-7; tentative D call: TRBD1 (5 bases). V was pared by 0 bases and J by 5 bases, with 14 bases between. There are 15 residues in the CDR3. Per germline, CDR1 ENHRY and CDR2 SYGVKD. In DNA form, the CDR3 reads TGTGCCATCAGTGAGTCCAATGGGGCGGTCCACGAGCAGTACTTC. Protein sequence: CAISESNGAVHEQYF.

This rearrangement joins TRBV6-5 to TRBJ1-6, with a weak D call TRBD1 (6 bases). The germline V gene has CDR1 MNHEY and CDR2 SVGAGI. This CDR3 spans 14 amino acids. V lost 5 bases and J 6 bases, leaving 11 bases between the germline ends. CDR3 nucleotides: TGTGCCAGCAGTAAACAGGGTTTTAATTCACCCCTCCACTTT. Translating it yields CASSKQGFNSPLHF.

The genes are TRBV2 and TRBJ1-1; perhaps TRBD1 as D (5 bases). V lost 2 bases and J lost 5, with 12 bases in between. The CDR3 is made up of 14 amino acids. Germline values: CDR1 SNHLY, CDR2 FYNNEI. The CDR3 loop is CASSERGAGTEAFF. The CDR3 DNA follows: TGTGCCAGCAGTGAAAGGGGTGCGGGAACTGAAGCTTTCTTT. The entire variable domain, with the rest obtained from reference TRBV2 and TRBJ1-1, is as follows: EPEVTQTPSHQVTQMGQEVILRCVPISNHLYFYWYRQILGQKVEFLVSFYNNEISEKSEIFDDQFSVERPDGSNFTLKIRSTKLEDSAMYFCASSERGAGTEAFFGQGTRLTVV.

This clone was picked up one time. This rearrangement joins TRBV28 to TRBJ2-7, with TRBD2 matching 15 bases. This CDR3 spans 14 amino acids. Trimming cost V 6 bases and J 8 bases; bases outside gene matches: 5. Germline lookup yields CDR1 MDHEN and CDR2 SYDVKM. CDR3 DNA sequence: TGTGCCAGCAGACCCGGGACTAGCGGGAGGCAGCAGTACTTC. The encoded protein is CASRPGTSGRQQYF.

The genes are TRBV5-1 and TRBJ2-7, with TRBD2 as a possible D gene (6 bases). Between the trimmed V and J ends, which lost 1 base and 6 bases, there was a span of 8 bases. Germline V gene data show CDR1 as SGHRS and CDR2 as YFSETQ. This CDR3 region has 12 residues. CDR3 nucleotide sequence: TGCGCCAGCAGCTTGAGGAGGGGCGAGCAGTACTTC. This translates into CASSLRRGEQYF.

This clone was seen once. This chain links TRBV10-2 with TRBJ1-1, with 9 bases matching TRBD1. This CDR3 comprises 14 residues. Germline V gene lookup returns CDR1 WSHSY and CDR2 SAAADI. V trimming: 6 bases; J trimming: 0 bases; junction bases outside the gene matches: 2. The CDR3 DNA reads as TGCGCCAGCAGGGGACAGGGCATGAACACTGAAGCTTTCTTT. Translating it yields CASRGQGMNTEAFF.